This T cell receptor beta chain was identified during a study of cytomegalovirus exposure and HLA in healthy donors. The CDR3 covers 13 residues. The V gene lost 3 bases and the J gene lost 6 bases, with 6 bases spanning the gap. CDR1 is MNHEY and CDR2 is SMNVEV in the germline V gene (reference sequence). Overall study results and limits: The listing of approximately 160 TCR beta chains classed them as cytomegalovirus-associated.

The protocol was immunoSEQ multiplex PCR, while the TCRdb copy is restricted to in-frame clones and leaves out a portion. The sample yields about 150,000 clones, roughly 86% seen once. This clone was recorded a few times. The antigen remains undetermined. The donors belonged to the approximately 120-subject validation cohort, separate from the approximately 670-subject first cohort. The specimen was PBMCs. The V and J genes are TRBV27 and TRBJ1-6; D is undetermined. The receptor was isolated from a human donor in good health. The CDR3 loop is CASSFRSNSPLHF. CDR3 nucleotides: TGTGCCAGCAGTTTTCGTAGTAATTCACCCCTCCACTTT.